These 23 T cell receptor beta chains originate from one sample sequenced in a study of blood T cells in healthy people across ages. A sample-barcoded 5' primer and a J-beta primer mix were used in a second PCR of roughly 6 to 11 cycles. TCRdb reprocessed the 5' RACE reads with MiXCR, giving one entry per CDR3 protein. The sample has a few hundred thousand distinct CDR3 sequences, 45% to 60% seen once. Sequencing was performed on blood. The receptors shown here come from a man in his sixties in good health.

In its sample, this clonotype was seen a few times. The chain uses TRBV20-1 and TRBJ1-1; D is ambiguous. V was shortened by 0 bases and J by 1 base, with 9 bases between the two germline ends. The CDR3 runs to 14 residues. Germline V gene sequence: CDR1 DFQATT, CDR2 SNEGSKA (reference sequence). The CDR3 loop reads CSARDRVKNTEAFF. The CDR3 region has the DNA TGCAGTGCTAGAGATCGGGTCAAGAACACTGAAGCTTTCTTT.

A remark on this clonotype: The junction departs from germline at one end; a sequencing error may be responsible. The rearrangement links TRBV6-7 to TRBJ1-1; D remains unclear. TRBV6-7 is marked as an open reading frame, function uncertain. The CDR3 is 15 amino acids. In DNA, the CDR3 is TGTGCCAGCAGATACTCGAGAAATATGCGCACTGAAGCTTTCTTT. Translation: CASRYSRNMRTEAFF.

The chain employs TRBV12-3 or TRBV12-4 and TRBJ1-1; D unclear. With 6 bases removed from V and 0 bases from J, the gap between germline ends came to 11 bases. There are 14 residues in the CDR3. The CDR3, as DNA: TGTGCCAGCAGGCCTACAAGAATGAACACTGAAGCTTTCTTT. Its protein is CASRPTRMNTEAFF.

There are a few counts of this clonotype. A much larger clonotype is one base distant, so this may be a read error. The V and J genes are TRBV7-3 and TRBJ2-5, with TRBD1 matching over 9 bases. Germline CDR1 is SGHTA and CDR2 is FQGTGA. CDR3 length equals 14 residues. V was clipped by 5 bases and J by 11 bases; unmatched bases: 12. CDR3 nucleotide sequence: TGTGCCAGCAGCCCGGGACAGGGCCACAATGAGCAGTACTTC. Protein: CASSPGQGHNEQYF.

There are a few counts of this clonotype. CDR3 region: CASSPAREQYF. CDR3 nucleotide sequence: TGTGCCAGCAGCCCCGCCCGCGAGCAGTACTTC. V is TRBV7-2 and J is TRBJ2-7; unclear D gene. The germline CDR1 and CDR2 sequences are SGHTA and FQGNSA. This CDR3 region has 11 residues. The V and J ends lost 5 bases and 6 bases respectively, with 8 bases between them.

The rearrangement uses TRBV11-2 and TRBJ2-3; possibly TRBD2 for D (6 bases). CDR1 SGHAT and CDR2 FQNNGV come from the germline V gene. CDR3 size: 15 residues. Trimming cost V 3 bases and J 4 bases, with 14 bases left between them. CDR3 bases: TGTGCCAGCAGCTTCGGGGGACCTAGTCCAGATACGCAGTATTTT. Translation gives CASSFGGPSPDTQYF.

The sample holds many counts of this clonotype. The V call is TRBV9, the J call TRBJ2-1, with D possibly TRBD2 on 5 matching bases. Looked up from germline, CDR1 is SGDLS and CDR2 is YYNGEE. V lost 4 bases and J lost 7, with 18 bases in between. The CDR3 length is 15 residues. The CDR3 bases are TGTGCCAGCAGCCCCCCGGGATCCATACCGAATGAGCAGTTCTTC. Its translation: CASSPPGSIPNEQFF.

This clonotype was detected only a few times. The chain recombines TRBV12-3 or TRBV12-4 with TRBJ2-1, with 7 bases that match TRBD2. This CDR3 spans 15 amino acids. Trimming removed 5 bases from V and 10 bases from J; junction bases left unmatched: 14. CDR3 sequence reads: CASSPQLAPTGEQFF. DNA for the CDR3: TGTGCCAGCAGTCCCCAACTAGCGCCCACGGGGGAGCAGTTCTTC.

CDR3 coding DNA: TGCGCCAGCAAGAAAGGGAGCTCCTACGAGCAGTACTTC. This translates into CASKKGSSYEQYF. The chain combines TRBV5-1 with TRBJ2-7, with a possible D match to TRBD2 (5 bases). V lost 6 bases and J lost 0, with 10 bases in between. This CDR3 has 13 residues. CDR1 SGHRS and CDR2 YFSETQ come from the germline V gene.

This clonotype was counted between two and nine times. The chain employs TRBV28 and TRBJ2-1; D ambiguous. The germline V gene encodes CDR1 MDHEN and CDR2 SYDVKM. Between the trimmed V and J ends, which lost 5 bases and 10 bases, there was a span of 9 bases. This CDR3 spans 11 amino acids. This CDR3 reads CASSPKWEQFF. DNA for the CDR3: TGTGCCAGCAGTCCAAAATGGGAGCAGTTCTTC. Filled out from reference TRBV28 and TRBJ2-1, the complete variable domain reads DVKVTQSSRYLVKRTGEKVFLECVQDMDHENMFWYRQDPGLGLRLIYFSYDVKMKEKGDIPEGYSVSREKKERFSLILESASTNQTSMYLCASSPKWEQFFGPGTRLTVL.

This clonotype appeared a single time. The chain employs TRBV29-1 and TRBJ2-5; 10 positions agree with TRBD2. The DNA end is more similar to TRBJ2-7, so the J call may be wrong. The CDR3 loop spans 14 amino acids. The germline V gene encodes CDR1 SQVTM and CDR2 ANQGSEA. CDR3 nucleotides: TGCAGCGTGAACCTAGCGGGAGTGGGATACGAGCAGTACTTC. This encodes CSVNLAGVGYEQYF.

Only a few counts were recorded for this clonotype. The chain links TRBV9 to TRBJ2-1; tentative D call: TRBD2 (6 bases). The CDR3 is 14 residues long. CDR1 and CDR2 from the germline V gene are SGDLS and YYNGEE. Trimming shortened V by 6 bases and J by 2 bases, and 12 bases separated the two germline ends. CDR3 coding DNA: TGTGCCAGCAATTCGGGGGAGCCCTACAATGAGCAGTTCTTC. It specifies CASNSGEPYNEQFF.

This clonotype came up a few times. The CDR3 nucleotides are TGTGCCAGCAGCTTAAGGAGGGGCGGGAGGGCCTTGGAAGATACGCAGTATTTT. Amino acids: CASSLRRGGRALEDTQYF. This chain uses TRBV7-2 with TRBJ2-3; TRBD2 aligns across 9 bases. The length of the CDR3 is 18 residues. The germline V gene encodes CDR1 SGHTA and CDR2 FQGNSA. J gave up 5 bases and V 2 bases, and 14 bases lay outside the gene matches.

In this sample, this clonotype turned up a few times. This rearrangement joins TRBV7-9 to TRBJ2-7, with D perhaps matching TRBD1 or TRBD2 (5 bases each). Between the trimmed V and J ends, which lost 0 bases and 5 bases, there was a span of 11 bases. Germline CDR1 SEHNR, CDR2 FQNEAQ (reference sequence). The CDR3 has 14 residues. This chain's CDR3 is CASSLAQGVNEQYF. As DNA, the CDR3 is TGTGCCAGCAGCTTAGCGCAGGGAGTAAACGAGCAGTACTTC.

V is TRBV13 and J is TRBJ1-2, with a possible D match to TRBD1 (5 bases). Between the trimmed V and J ends, which lost 4 bases and 2 bases, there was a span of 8 bases. CDR3 length: 13 amino acids. Germline loops: CDR1 PRHDT, CDR2 FYEKMQ (reference sequence). The CDR3 is CASSSEGNYGYTF. The CDR3 DNA reads as TGTGCCAGCAGCTCCGAGGGGAACTATGGCTACACCTTC.

This clonotype was picked up one time. The gene calls are TRBV29-1 and TRBJ2-3, with D tentatively TRBD1 or TRBD2 (5 bases each). V dropped 1 base and J dropped 4 bases, with 18 bases sitting between them. Germline CDR1 is SQVTM and CDR2 is ANQGSEA. The CDR3 covers 16 residues. The CDR3 protein is CSVEGWGFGTPDTQYF. The CDR3 DNA sequence: TGCAGCGTTGAAGGTTGGGGGTTCGGCACACCAGATACGCAGTATTTT.

This clonotype has ten or more counts. The V call is TRBV20-1, the J call TRBJ1-2; D unclear. V was clipped by 4 bases and J by 3 bases, with 9 bases between them. The length of the CDR3 is 12 residues. Germline loops: CDR1 DFQATT, CDR2 SNEGSKA (reference sequence). The CDR3 DNA follows: TGCAGTGCTACTACCCAGGACTATGGCTACACCTTC. This codes for CSATTQDYGYTF.

This rearrangement joins TRBV11-2 to TRBJ2-7, with TRBD2 matching over 10 bases. The assigned J gene may be wrong: the sequence end matches TRBJ2-5 better. The CDR3 sequence is 16 residues long. The germline CDR1 and CDR2 sequences are SGHAT and FQNNGV. This CDR3 is CASSRTSGAVGETQYF. CDR3 DNA sequence: TGTGCCAGCAGCCGAACTAGCGGGGCCGTTGGGGAGACCCAGTACTTC.

This clonotype was detected a few times. This chain joins TRBV6-1 and TRBJ2-7; D possibly matches TRBD1 or TRBD2 (5 bases each). CDR1 and CDR2 from the germline V gene are MNHNS and SASEGT. This CDR3 is 12 amino acids long. V lost 6 bases and J 3 bases, leaving 9 bases between the germline ends. In nucleotides, the CDR3 is TGTGCCAGCAGGGGGACGGACTACGAGCAGTACTTC. This codes for CASRGTDYEQYF.

This clonotype was seen a few times. The genes are TRBV7-3 and TRBJ2-1, with D possibly called TRBD1 or TRBD2 (5 bases each). This CDR3 region has 14 residues. Trimming left V 1 base short and J 9 bases short, with 13 bases between. Germline assignment: CDR1 SGHTA and CDR2 FQGTGA. The CDR3 sequence: CASSLSGYGTEQFF. The CDR3 nucleotides read TGTGCCAGCAGCTTAAGTGGATACGGGACTGAGCAGTTCTTC.

Only one count was recorded for this clonotype. Sequence at one end of the junction differs from germline and may be a read error. The rearrangement joins TRBV7-2 to TRBJ2-3, with TRBD2 matching over 8 bases. The CDR3 totals 16 residues. Germline CDR1 is SGHTA and CDR2 is FQGNSA. The CDR3 region has the DNA TGTGCCAGCAGCGCACATTTCGGACTAGCAACAGAGACGCAGTATTTT. It yields the protein CASSAHFGLATETQYF.

The chain uses TRBV12-3 or TRBV12-4 and TRBJ1-2; possible D gene TRBD1, 6 bases. This CDR3 has 15 residues. The germline V and J ends were trimmed by 8 bases and 4 bases, with 20 bases remaining between them. The CDR3 DNA reads as TGTGCCAGCGGAAAGAGCTCGGGGGCGGGCTATGGCTACACCTTC. Protein: CASGKSSGAGYGYTF.

The rearrangement joins TRBV10-3 to TRBJ1-2, with 9 bases identical to TRBD1. Unmatched junction bases numbered 4, after V lost 3 bases and J lost 2 bases. Germline-derived CDR1 and CDR2 are ENHRY and SYGVKD. The CDR3 length is 15 residues. Written as DNA, the CDR3 is TGTGCCATCAGTGAACCGGGACAGGGAAACTATGGCTACACCTTC. Translating it yields CAISEPGQGNYGYTF.